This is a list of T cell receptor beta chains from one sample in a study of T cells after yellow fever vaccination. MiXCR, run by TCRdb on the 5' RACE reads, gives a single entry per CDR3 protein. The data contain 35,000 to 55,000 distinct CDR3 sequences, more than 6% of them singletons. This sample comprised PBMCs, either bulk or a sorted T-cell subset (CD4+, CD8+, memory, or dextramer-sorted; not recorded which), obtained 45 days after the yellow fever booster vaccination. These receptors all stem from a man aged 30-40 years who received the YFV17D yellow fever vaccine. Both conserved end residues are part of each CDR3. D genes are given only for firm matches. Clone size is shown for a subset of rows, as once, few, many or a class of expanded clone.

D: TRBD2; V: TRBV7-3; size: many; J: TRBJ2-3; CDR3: CASSKGLAGGTDTQYF; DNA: TGTGCCAGCAGCAAGGGACTAGCGGGAGGTACAGATACGCAGTATTTT
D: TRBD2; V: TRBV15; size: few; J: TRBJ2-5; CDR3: CATSPGLARETQYF; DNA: TGTGCCACCAGCCCAGGACTAGCGCGAGAGACCCAGTACTTC
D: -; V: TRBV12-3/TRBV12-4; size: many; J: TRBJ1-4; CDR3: CASSLYGDSTNEKLFF; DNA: TGTGCCAGCAGTCTCTACGGGGATTCAACTAATGAAAAACTGTTTTTT
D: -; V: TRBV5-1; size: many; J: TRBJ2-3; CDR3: CASSPRPGPDTQYF; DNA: TGCGCCAGCAGCCCAAGACCAGGTCCAGATACGCAGTATTTT
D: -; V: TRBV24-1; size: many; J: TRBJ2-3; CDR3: CATSDSRNRVDTQYF; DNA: TGTGCCACCAGTGATTCCCGAAACAGGGTTGATACGCAGTATTTT
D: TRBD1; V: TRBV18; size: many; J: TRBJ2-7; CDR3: CASSPRTDRASEQYF; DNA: TGTGCCAGCTCACCCAGGACGGACAGGGCCTCCGAGCAGTACTTC
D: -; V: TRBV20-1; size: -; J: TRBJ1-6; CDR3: CSARGEMVYNSPLHF; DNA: TGCAGTGCCAGAGGGGAGATGGTCTATAATTCACCCCTCCACTTT
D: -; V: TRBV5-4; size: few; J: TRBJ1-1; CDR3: CASSLGWAGTEAFF; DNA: TGTGCCAGCAGCTTAGGTTGGGCGGGAACTGAAGCTTTCTTT
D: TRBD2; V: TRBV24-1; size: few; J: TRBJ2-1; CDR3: CATSDSSGGLIKQFF; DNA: TGTGCCACCAGTGATTCCAGCGGGGGGCTCATTAAGCAGTTCTTC
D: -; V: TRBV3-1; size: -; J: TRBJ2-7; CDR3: CATRATGAYEQYF; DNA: TGTGCCACCAGGGCGACAGGCGCCTACGAGCAGTACTTC
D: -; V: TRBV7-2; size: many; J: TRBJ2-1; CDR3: CASSLDHYYNEQFF; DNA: TGTGCCAGCAGCCTAGACCATTACTACAATGAGCAGTTCTTC
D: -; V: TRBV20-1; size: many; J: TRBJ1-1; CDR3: CSAKPRHTEAFF; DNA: TGCAGTGCTAAGCCGCGGCACACTGAAGCTTTCTTT
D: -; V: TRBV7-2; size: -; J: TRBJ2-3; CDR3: CASSLVAATDTQYF; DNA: TGTGCCAGCAGCTTAGTCGCGGCCACAGATACGCAGTATTTT
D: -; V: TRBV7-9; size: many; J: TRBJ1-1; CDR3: CASSFPGSEAFF; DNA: TGTGCCAGCAGCTTTCCGGGGTCTGAAGCTTTCTTT
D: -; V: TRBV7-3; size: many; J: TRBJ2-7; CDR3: CASSLGQPYEQYF; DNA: TGTGCCAGCAGCTTAGGACAGCCCTACGAGCAGTACTTC
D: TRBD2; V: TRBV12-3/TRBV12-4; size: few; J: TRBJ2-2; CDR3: CASSFRLADTGELFF; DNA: TGTGCCAGCAGCTTTAGACTAGCGGACACCGGGGAGCTGTTTTTT
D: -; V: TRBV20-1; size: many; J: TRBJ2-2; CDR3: CSASSPQRTGELFF; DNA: TGCAGTGCCTCTAGCCCTCAGCGGACCGGGGAGCTGTTTTTT
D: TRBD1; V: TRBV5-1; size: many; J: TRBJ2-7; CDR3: CASSTRGRLYEQYF; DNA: TGCGCCAGCAGCACCAGGGGGCGTCTATACGAGCAGTACTTC
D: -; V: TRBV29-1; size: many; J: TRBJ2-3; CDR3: CSVESGGRADTQYF; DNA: TGCAGCGTTGAAAGTGGGGGGCGCGCAGATACGCAGTATTTT
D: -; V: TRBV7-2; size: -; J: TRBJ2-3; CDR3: CASSTPDTVTTDTQYF; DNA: TGTGCCAGCAGCACGCCGGACACGGTTACGACAGATACGCAGTATTTT
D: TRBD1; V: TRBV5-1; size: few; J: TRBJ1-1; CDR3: CASSLAPTGVNTEAFF; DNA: TGCGCCAGCAGCTTGGCCCCGACAGGGGTGAACACTGAAGCTTTCTTT
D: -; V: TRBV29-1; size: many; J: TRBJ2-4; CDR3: CSVAETLAKNIQYF; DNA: TGCAGCGTTGCCGAGACACTAGCCAAAAACATTCAGTACTTC
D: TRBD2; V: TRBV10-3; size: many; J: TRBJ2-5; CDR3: CAISEMKLAGERLVQETQYF; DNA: TGTGCCATCAGTGAGATGAAGCTAGCGGGAGAACGGCTGGTCCAAGAGACCCAGTACTTC
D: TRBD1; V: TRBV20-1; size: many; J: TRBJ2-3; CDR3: CSADGGQGALLDTDTQYF; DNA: TGCAGTGCAGATGGGGGACAGGGGGCCCTTTTGGACACAGATACGCAGTATTTT
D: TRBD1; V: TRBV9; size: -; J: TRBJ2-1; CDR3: CASSVDRWTGGKNEQFF; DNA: TGTGCCAGCAGCGTAGATCGGTGGACAGGGGGAAAGAATGAGCAGTTCTTC
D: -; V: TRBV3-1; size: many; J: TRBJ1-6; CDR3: CASSLTDGPNSPLHF; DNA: TGTGCCAGCAGCCTGACGGACGGCCCGAATTCACCCCTCCACTTT
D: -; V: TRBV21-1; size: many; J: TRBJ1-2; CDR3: CASNPLRDFNYGYTF; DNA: TGTGCCAGCAACCCCCTGAGGGACTTTAACTATGGCTACACCTTC
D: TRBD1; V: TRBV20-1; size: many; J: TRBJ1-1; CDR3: CSVGQGRGTEAFF; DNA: TGCAGTGTGGGACAGGGAAGAGGCACTGAAGCTTTCTTT
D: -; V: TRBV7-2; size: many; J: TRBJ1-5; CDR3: CASSPQAAGNQPQHF; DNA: TGTGCCAGCAGCCCCCAGGCAGCCGGGAATCAGCCCCAGCATTTT
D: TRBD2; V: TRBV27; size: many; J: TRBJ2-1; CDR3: CASSRSGGYNEQFF; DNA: TGTGCCAGCAGCCGTAGCGGGGGGTACAATGAGCAGTTCTTC
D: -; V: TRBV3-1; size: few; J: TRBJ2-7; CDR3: CASSFLHEQYF; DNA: TGTGCCAGCAGTTTCCTGCATGAGCAGTACTTC
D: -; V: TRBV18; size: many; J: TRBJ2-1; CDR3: CASSLDSNEQFF; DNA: TGTGCCAGCTCCTTGGACAGTAATGAGCAGTTCTTC
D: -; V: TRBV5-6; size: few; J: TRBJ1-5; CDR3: CASSLGGGGFSNQPQHF; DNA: TGTGCCAGCAGCTTGGGCGGGGGCGGCTTTAGCAATCAGCCCCAGCATTTT
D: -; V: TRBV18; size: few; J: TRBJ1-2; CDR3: CASSPVSGYGYTF; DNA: TGTGCCAGCTCACCGGTCTCGGGCTATGGCTACACCTTC
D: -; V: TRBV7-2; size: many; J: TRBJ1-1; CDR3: CASSGWVNTEAFF; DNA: TGTGCCAGCAGCGGTTGGGTGAACACTGAAGCTTTCTTT
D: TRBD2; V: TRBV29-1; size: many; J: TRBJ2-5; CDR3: CSATSVAGETQYF; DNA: TGCAGCGCGACCTCGGTAGCGGGAGAGACCCAGTACTTC
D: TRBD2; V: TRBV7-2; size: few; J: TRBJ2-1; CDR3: CASSSGLAATYNEQFF; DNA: TGTGCCAGCAGCTCAGGACTAGCAGCCACCTACAATGAGCAGTTCTTC
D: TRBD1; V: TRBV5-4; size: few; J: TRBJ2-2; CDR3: CASSQGARGTGELFF; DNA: TGTGCCAGCAGCCAGGGGGCGCGAGGCACCGGGGAGCTGTTTTTT
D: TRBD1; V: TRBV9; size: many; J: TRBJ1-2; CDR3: CASSPPGQGADGYTF; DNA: TGTGCCAGCAGCCCGCCGGGACAGGGGGCCGACGGCTACACCTTC
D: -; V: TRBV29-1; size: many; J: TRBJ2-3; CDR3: CSADGGAADTQYF; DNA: TGCAGCGCGGATGGGGGTGCGGCAGATACGCAGTATTTT
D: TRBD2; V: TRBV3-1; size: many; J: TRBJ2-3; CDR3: CASRASGSTDTQYF; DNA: TGTGCCAGCAGGGCTAGCGGGAGCACAGATACGCAGTATTTT
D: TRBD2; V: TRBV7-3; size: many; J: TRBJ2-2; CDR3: CASSPLAGTNTGELFF; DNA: TGTGCCAGCAGCCCCCTAGCGGGAACGAACACCGGGGAGCTGTTTTTT
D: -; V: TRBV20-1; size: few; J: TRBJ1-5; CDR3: CSAGVSPAGNQPQHF; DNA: TGCAGTGCAGGGGTAAGCCCGGCGGGCAATCAGCCCCAGCATTTT
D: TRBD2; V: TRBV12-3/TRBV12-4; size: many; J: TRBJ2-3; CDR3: CASSTTSGGSTDTQYF; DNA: TGTGCCAGCAGCACGACTAGCGGGGGGAGCACAGATACGCAGTATTTT
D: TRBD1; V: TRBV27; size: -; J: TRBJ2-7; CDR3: CASSLKGGPWIYEQYF; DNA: TGTGCCAGCAGTTTAAAAGGGGGCCCTTGGATCTACGAGCAGTACTTC
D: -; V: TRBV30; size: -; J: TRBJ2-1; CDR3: CAWEWSYNEQFF; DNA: TGTGCCTGGGAGTGGTCCTACAATGAGCAGTTCTTC
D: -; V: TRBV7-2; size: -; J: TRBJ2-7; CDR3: CASSLDSREQYF; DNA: TGTGCCAGCAGCTTAGACTCGAGGGAGCAGTACTTC
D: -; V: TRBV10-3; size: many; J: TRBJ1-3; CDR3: CAISPGNTIYF; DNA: TGTGCCATCAGTCCCGGAAACACCATATATTTT
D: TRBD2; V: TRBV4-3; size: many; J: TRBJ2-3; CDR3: CASSHTGGRADTQYF; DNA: TGCGCCAGCAGCCACACGGGGGGGCGAGCAGATACGCAGTATTTT
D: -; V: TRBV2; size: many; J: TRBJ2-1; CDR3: CASSEMGVRDNEQFF; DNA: TGTGCCAGCAGTGAAATGGGGGTCAGGGACAATGAGCAGTTCTTC
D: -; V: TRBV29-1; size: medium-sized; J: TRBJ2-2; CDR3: CSVGDGELFF; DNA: TGCAGCGTTGGGGACGGGGAGCTGTTTTTT
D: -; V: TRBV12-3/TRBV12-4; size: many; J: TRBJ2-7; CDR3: CASSLTGLIYEQYF; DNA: TGTGCCAGCAGTTTGACGGGACTTATTTACGAGCAGTACTTC